This T cell receptor beta chain was identified in a study of cytomegalovirus exposure and HLA in healthy donors. Study-wide points: The authors later found HLA-associated TCR beta chains more clonally expanded than equally common others. Three chains tied to CMV proved CMV antigen-specific in vitro. Fewer N-insertions (relative to the approximately 670-donor mean) were reportedly seen in an Asian-associated ancestry cluster in a later analysis.

This clone has only one observation. The antigen is unknown. Per germline, CDR1 KGHSH and CDR2 LQKENI. This CDR3 spans 15 amino acids. Trimming cost V 3 bases and J 4 bases, with 15 bases left between them. Vbeta (60) and Jbeta (13) primers were used in the PCR. Clones were sequenced by immunoSEQ multiplex PCR, and TCRdb holds only the in-frame ones, with some missing. The sample shows approximately 85,000 clones, roughly 80% of them seen only once. The sequence was collected from a man aged 45-65 years in good health and CMV-seropositive. V usage is TRBV18 and J usage is TRBJ1-1; possible D gene TRBD1, 5 bases. The source material was PBMCs. CDR3 sequence reads: CASSPPDSSGTEAFF. Here the CDR3 DNA reads TGTGCCAGCTCACCGCCTGACAGTTCGGGCACTGAAGCTTTCTTT.